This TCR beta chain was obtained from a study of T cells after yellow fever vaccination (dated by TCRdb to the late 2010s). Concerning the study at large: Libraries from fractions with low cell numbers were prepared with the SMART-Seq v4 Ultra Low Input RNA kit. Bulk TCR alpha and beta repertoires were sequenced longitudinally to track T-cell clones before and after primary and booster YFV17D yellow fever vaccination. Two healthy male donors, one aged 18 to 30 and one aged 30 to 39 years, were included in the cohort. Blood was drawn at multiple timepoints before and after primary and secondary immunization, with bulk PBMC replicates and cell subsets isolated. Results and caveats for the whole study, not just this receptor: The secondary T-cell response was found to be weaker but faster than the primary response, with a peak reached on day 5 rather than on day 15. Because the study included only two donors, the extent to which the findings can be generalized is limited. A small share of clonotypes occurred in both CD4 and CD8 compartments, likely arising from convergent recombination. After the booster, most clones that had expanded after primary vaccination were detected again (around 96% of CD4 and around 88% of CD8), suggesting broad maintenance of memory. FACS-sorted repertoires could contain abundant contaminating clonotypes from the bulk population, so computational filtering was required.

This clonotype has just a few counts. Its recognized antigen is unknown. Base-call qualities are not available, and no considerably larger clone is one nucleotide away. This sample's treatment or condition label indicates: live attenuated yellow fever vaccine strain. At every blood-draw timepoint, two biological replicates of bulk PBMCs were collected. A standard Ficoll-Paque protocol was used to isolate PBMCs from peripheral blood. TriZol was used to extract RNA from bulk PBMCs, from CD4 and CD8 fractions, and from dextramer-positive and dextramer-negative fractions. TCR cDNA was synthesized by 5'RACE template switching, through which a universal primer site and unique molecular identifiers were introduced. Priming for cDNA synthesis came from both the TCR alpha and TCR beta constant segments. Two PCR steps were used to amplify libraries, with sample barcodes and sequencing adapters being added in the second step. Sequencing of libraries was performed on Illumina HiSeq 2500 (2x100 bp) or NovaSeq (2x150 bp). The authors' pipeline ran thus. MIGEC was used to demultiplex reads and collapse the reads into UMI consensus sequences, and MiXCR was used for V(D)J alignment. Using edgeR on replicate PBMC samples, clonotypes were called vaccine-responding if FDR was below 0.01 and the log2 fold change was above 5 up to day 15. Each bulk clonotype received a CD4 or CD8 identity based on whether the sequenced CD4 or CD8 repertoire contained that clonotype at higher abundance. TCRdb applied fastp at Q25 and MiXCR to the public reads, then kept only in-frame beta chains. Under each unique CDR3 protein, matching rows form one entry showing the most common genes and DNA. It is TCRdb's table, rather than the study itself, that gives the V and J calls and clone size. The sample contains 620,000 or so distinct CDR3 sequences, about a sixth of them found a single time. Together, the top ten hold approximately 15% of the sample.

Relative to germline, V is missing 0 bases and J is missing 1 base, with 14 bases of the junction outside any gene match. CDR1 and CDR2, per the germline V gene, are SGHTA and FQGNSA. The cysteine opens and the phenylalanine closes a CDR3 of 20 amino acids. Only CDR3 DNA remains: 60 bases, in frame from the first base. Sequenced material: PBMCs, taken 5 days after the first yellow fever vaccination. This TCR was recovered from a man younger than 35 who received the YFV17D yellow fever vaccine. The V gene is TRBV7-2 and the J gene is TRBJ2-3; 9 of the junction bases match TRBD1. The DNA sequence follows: TGTGCCAGCAGCTTAGCGTTTTTGTCTCGTGGGACAGGGCGCACAGATACGCAGTATTTT. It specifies CASSLAFLSRGTGRTDTQYF.